Detailed here is one T cell receptor beta chain. Its antigen is as yet unknown. TCRdb re-called the 5' RACE reads; every CDR3 protein appears as one record, without DNA. Its clone listing holds roughly 90,000 distinct CDR3 sequences. The sample is drawn from a study of monozygotic twins with inflammatory bowel disease. Study outcomes and limitations: Fewer clonotypes were shared with others by IBD patients than by healthy twins, especially with disease activity.

The blood volume drawn from each donor was around 2.5 ml. The specimen was blood. The receptor comes from a human donor with ulcerative colitis or Crohn's disease, or a healthy co-twin of an affected twin (not recorded which).

The CDR3 loop is CSVVGMNRGRDEQFF. The chain employs TRBV29-1 and TRBJ2-1; there is no DNA to check the TCRdb D call of TRBD1. The CDR3 runs 15 residues. Germline V CDR1 and CDR2: SQVTM, ANQGSEA.